The next 3 T cell receptor beta chains were all read from a single sample in a study of T cell repertoires in cytomegalovirus infection. One entry per CDR3 protein, called by TCRdb with MiXCR from the reads. There are 160,000 or so distinct CDR3 sequences in the sample; about 25% occur only once, and approximately 11% lies in the top ten. The sample consisted of PBMCs. All receptors derive from a human donor in good health (CMV status not recorded). Some clones in this sample may be carry-over from other donors' samples.

This rearrangement joins TRBV18 to TRBJ2-1, with D uncertain. V was trimmed by 3 bases and J by 6 bases, leaving 9 bases between them. The CDR3 consists of 13 residues. The germline gives CDR1 KGHSH, CDR2 LQKENI. The DNA for the CDR3 is TGTGCCAGCTCACCGTCCGTCCCCAATGAGCAGTTCTTC. It specifies CASSPSVPNEQFF.

In this sample, this clonotype turned up many times. V usage is TRBV7-9 and J usage is TRBJ1-1; D is possibly TRBD1 (6 bases). With 3 bases removed from V and 8 bases from J, the gap between germline ends came to 19 bases. This CDR3 has 15 residues. Germline V gene lookup returns CDR1 SEHNR and CDR2 FQNEAQ (reference sequence). The CDR3 bases are TGTGCCAGCAGCTTGGCAGGGGACCCAAGTAAGGAAGCTTTCTTT. Encoded protein: CASSLAGDPSKEAFF.

V and J are TRBV7-2 and TRBJ2-3; 10 bases agree with TRBD2. V gave up 0 bases and J gave up 2 bases; unmatched junction bases: 5. The germline V gene encodes CDR1 SGHTA and CDR2 FQGNSA. This CDR3 has 17 amino acids. CDR3 DNA sequence: TGTGCCAGCAGCTTAGCCGGGACTAGCGCTTCCACAGATACGCAGTATTTT. Protein: CASSLAGTSASTDTQYF.